This is a list of T cell receptor beta chains from one sample in a study of blood T cells in healthy people across ages. Each CDR3 protein is one row after TCRdb ran MiXCR on the 5' RACE reads. The sample yields 750,000 to 850,000 distinct CDR3 sequences, approximately 25% seen once. The same data also contributed to another study, on T cells of mothers and their children.

Sequences were obtained from blood. These receptors came from a boy aged 5-17 years in good health. CDR3s include the opening cysteine and the closing phenylalanine or tryptophan. A D gene is named only where the DNA matches it firmly. Size is stated for part of the rows, as once, few or many counts, or as a class when the clone is expanded.

clone size: .; V gene: TRBV24-1; D gene: TRBD1; J gene: TRBJ2-5; CDR3 DNA: TGTGCCACCAGTGACCCGACAGGGGAAGAGACCCAGTACTTC; CDR3 protein: CATSDPTGEETQYF
clone size: few; V gene: TRBV5-5; D gene: .; J gene: TRBJ1-6; CDR3 DNA: TGTGCCAGCAGCTTAGAACAGGTGAATTCACCCCTCCACTTT; CDR3 protein: CASSLEQVNSPLHF
clone size: .; V gene: TRBV29-1; D gene: .; J gene: TRBJ2-5; CDR3 DNA: TGCAGCGTCCGGACTTGGGATGAGACCCAGTACTTC; CDR3 protein: CSVRTWDETQYF
clone size: few; V gene: TRBV18; D gene: TRBD2; J gene: TRBJ2-5; CDR3 DNA: TGTGCCAGCTCACCGCCGGGACTAGCGGGTTTGGAGACCCAGTACTTC; CDR3 protein: CASSPPGLAGLETQYF
clone size: .; V gene: TRBV7-2; D gene: .; J gene: TRBJ1-2; CDR3 DNA: TGTGCCAGCAGCTCATTATCCGGGACGGTGAACTATGGCTACACCTTC; CDR3 protein: CASSSLSGTVNYGYTF
clone size: few; V gene: TRBV20-1; D gene: TRBD2; J gene: TRBJ2-5; CDR3 DNA: TGCAGTGCTAGAGCTCCTAAGGGTGTTATAGCGGGAGCAAGGTCAGAGACCCAGTACTTC; CDR3 protein: CSARAPKGVIAGARSETQYF
clone size: .; V gene: TRBV25-1; D gene: TRBD1; J gene: TRBJ2-1; CDR3 DNA: TGTGCCAGCAGTGAAGAGGACAGGGCGGGCAATGAGCAGTTCTTC; CDR3 protein: CASSEEDRAGNEQFF
clone size: .; V gene: TRBV2; D gene: TRBD1; J gene: TRBJ1-2; CDR3 DNA: TGTGCCAGTCTGACAGGGACTAACTATGGCTACACCTTC; CDR3 protein: CASLTGTNYGYTF
clone size: few; V gene: TRBV11-2; D gene: .; J gene: TRBJ2-5; CDR3 DNA: TGTGCCAGCAGCTTAGCCCGTTCCCACGGGGAGACCCAGTACTTC; CDR3 protein: CASSLARSHGETQYF
clone size: .; V gene: TRBV5-1; D gene: TRBD2; J gene: TRBJ2-2; CDR3 DNA: TGCGCCAGCAGCTTGGCTGGGACTAGCATGACCGGGGAGCTGTTTTTT; CDR3 protein: CASSLAGTSMTGELFF
clone size: few; V gene: TRBV19; D gene: TRBD1; J gene: TRBJ2-4; CDR3 DNA: TGTGCCAGTAGTGCTCAGACAGGGGCCTTGGTCAAAAACATTCAGTACTTC; CDR3 protein: CASSAQTGALVKNIQYF
clone size: .; V gene: TRBV9; D gene: TRBD1; J gene: TRBJ2-1; CDR3 DNA: TGTGCCAGCAGCGCGCCGGGACAGAGCTACAATGAGCAGTTCTTC; CDR3 protein: CASSAPGQSYNEQFF
clone size: .; V gene: TRBV21-1; D gene: .; J gene: TRBJ1-4; CDR3 DNA: TGTGCCAGCAGCAAGAACGCCCATGAAAAACTGCTGTTTTTT; CDR3 protein: CASSKNAHEKLLFF
clone size: .; V gene: TRBV12-3/TRBV12-4; D gene: TRBD2; J gene: TRBJ2-4; CDR3 DNA: TGTGCCAGCAGTCCGACTGGCGGGAGGGCCCTAGCCAAAAACATTCAGTACTTC; CDR3 protein: CASSPTGGRALAKNIQYF
clone size: .; V gene: TRBV21-1; D gene: .; J gene: TRBJ2-6; CDR3 DNA: TGTGCCAGCAGCCGGCCGGCGGGAGCATTAGGCTCTGGGGCCAACGTCCCGACTTTC; CDR3 protein: CASSRPAGALGSGANVPTF
clone size: few; V gene: TRBV6-5; D gene: .; J gene: TRBJ2-4; CDR3 DNA: TGTGCCAGCAGTTGGCAGGTTGGCAACATTCAGTACTTC; CDR3 protein: CASSWQVGNIQYF
clone size: few; V gene: TRBV4-1; D gene: .; J gene: TRBJ1-1; CDR3 DNA: TGCGCCAGCAGCCAAGAAGTCCTAACTGAAGCTTTCTTT; CDR3 protein: CASSQEVLTEAFF
clone size: few; V gene: TRBV12-3/TRBV12-4; D gene: .; J gene: TRBJ1-5; CDR3 DNA: TGTGCCAGCAGTTGGGGACCGGCCGCGCTCAATCAGCCCCAGCATTTT; CDR3 protein: CASSWGPAALNQPQHF
clone size: .; V gene: TRBV7-9; D gene: .; J gene: TRBJ1-1; CDR3 DNA: TGTGCCAGCAGACATGCTATGGGGGGGACCGAAGTGGACACTGAAGCTTTCTTT; CDR3 protein: CASRHAMGGTEVDTEAFF
clone size: few; V gene: TRBV29-1; D gene: .; J gene: TRBJ2-7; CDR3 DNA: TGCAGCGCCGCGTTCCCCTACGAGCAGTACTTC; CDR3 protein: CSAAFPYEQYF
clone size: .; V gene: TRBV7-6; D gene: TRBD2; J gene: TRBJ2-7; CDR3 DNA: TGTGCCAGCAGCTGGGGGGGGGCCTACGAGCAGTACTTC; CDR3 protein: CASSWGGAYEQYF
clone size: .; V gene: TRBV7-9; D gene: .; J gene: TRBJ2-1; CDR3 DNA: TGTGCCAGCAGCTTATCGGCGGGTGGTGTCATTGAGCAGTTCTTC; CDR3 protein: CASSLSAGGVIEQFF
clone size: .; V gene: TRBV20-1; D gene: TRBD2; J gene: TRBJ2-2; CDR3 DNA: TGCAGTGCTCTGGGACTAGATTATACCGGGGAGCTGTTTTTT; CDR3 protein: CSALGLDYTGELFF
clone size: .; V gene: TRBV3-1; D gene: TRBD2; J gene: TRBJ2-5; CDR3 DNA: TGTGCCAGCAGCTCGATTACTAGCGGTAAAGAGACCCAGTACTTC; CDR3 protein: CASSSITSGKETQYF
clone size: .; V gene: TRBV2; D gene: .; J gene: TRBJ2-1; CDR3 DNA: TGTGCCAGCAGGGAACCAGGGTACAATGAGCAGTTCTTC; CDR3 protein: CASREPGYNEQFF
clone size: few; V gene: TRBV9; D gene: TRBD1; J gene: TRBJ1-2; CDR3 DNA: TGTGCCAGCAGCGTAGAGGACAGGGCTGGCTACACCTTC; CDR3 protein: CASSVEDRAGYTF
clone size: few; V gene: TRBV28; D gene: TRBD1; J gene: TRBJ2-1; CDR3 DNA: TGTGCCAGCAACCCCCGGGACAGGGTATTCAATGAGCAGTTCTTC; CDR3 protein: CASNPRDRVFNEQFF
clone size: .; V gene: TRBV28; D gene: .; J gene: TRBJ1-4; CDR3 DNA: TGTGCCAGCAGCGTGGACGCCCTTCGTCAGGAAAAACTGTTTTTT; CDR3 protein: CASSVDALRQEKLFF